Listed below are T cell receptor beta chains from one sample, sequenced in a study of T-cell memory formation after mild COVID-19. TCRdb called the 5' RACE reads again in MiXCR, with one record for every CDR3 protein. In the table there are some 340,000 distinct CDR3 sequences, 10% to 15% of which are singletons. Sequencing was carried out using PBMCs or a T cell subset sorted from them (not recorded which). These receptors were taken from a man between 18 and 35 years old who had mild COVID-19 (a few samples of this study predate the infection). Cell type and time point are not known. CDR3s leave out the opening cysteine and the closing phenylalanine or tryptophan.

j_call: TRBJ1-2; v_call: TRBV6-5; cdr3_aa: ASSVGGGRGYT
j_call: TRBJ1-2; v_call: TRBV28; cdr3_aa: ASSLPGQGYGYT
j_call: TRBJ1-1; v_call: TRBV29-1; cdr3_aa: SVGRMNTEAF
j_call: TRBJ2-1; v_call: TRBV3-1; cdr3_aa: ASSQDVAGEGEQF
j_call: TRBJ1-1; v_call: TRBV7-2; cdr3_aa: ASEQGGNPVAF
j_call: TRBJ1-2; v_call: TRBV10-3; cdr3_aa: ASGRGLDYGYT
j_call: TRBJ2-1; v_call: TRBV7-2; cdr3_aa: ASSLAGGTYNEQF
j_call: TRBJ2-3; v_call: TRBV5-1; cdr3_aa: ASSLWGPGDTQY
j_call: TRBJ2-5; v_call: TRBV11-2; cdr3_aa: ASRSSERGFQETQY
j_call: TRBJ2-2; v_call: TRBV4-1; cdr3_aa: ASSQVPRDTGELF
j_call: TRBJ2-6; v_call: TRBV18; cdr3_aa: ASSSGQANVLT
j_call: TRBJ2-1; v_call: TRBV2; cdr3_aa: ASSGTGGYNEQF
j_call: TRBJ1-2; v_call: TRBV20-1; cdr3_aa: SAGGREGYGYT
j_call: TRBJ1-1; v_call: TRBV7-3; cdr3_aa: ASSRNLNTEAF
j_call: TRBJ2-3; v_call: TRBV2; cdr3_aa: ASRTGQGTDTQY
j_call: TRBJ2-3; v_call: TRBV7-9; cdr3_aa: ASTRQGSTDTQY
j_call: TRBJ2-1; v_call: TRBV6-6; cdr3_aa: ASGGQGAITEQF
j_call: TRBJ1-4; v_call: TRBV7-8; cdr3_aa: ASSTGTESATNEKLF
j_call: TRBJ2-2; v_call: TRBV29-1; cdr3_aa: SYGPADTGELF
j_call: TRBJ1-1; v_call: TRBV10-3; cdr3_aa: AISDPLMTGIAF
j_call: TRBJ2-3; v_call: TRBV14; cdr3_aa: ASSQAYGQGITDTQY
j_call: TRBJ2-7; v_call: TRBV7-3; cdr3_aa: ASHPRQTDSYEQY
j_call: TRBJ1-5; v_call: TRBV6-5; cdr3_aa: ASSGTPGSNQPQH
j_call: TRBJ2-7; v_call: TRBV19; cdr3_aa: ASSHLRGHPYEQY
j_call: TRBJ1-5; v_call: TRBV19; cdr3_aa: ASSRQGGGQPQH
j_call: TRBJ2-1; v_call: TRBV7-8; cdr3_aa: ASSPARLAGDNEQF
j_call: TRBJ2-5; v_call: TRBV7-2; cdr3_aa: ASSPRRSDETQY
j_call: TRBJ1-2; v_call: TRBV6-5; cdr3_aa: ASSPHDRANGYT
j_call: TRBJ2-2; v_call: TRBV29-1; cdr3_aa: SVRAGVGTGELF
j_call: TRBJ2-5; v_call: TRBV6-5; cdr3_aa: ASSQKQGGETQY
j_call: TRBJ2-3; v_call: TRBV20-1; cdr3_aa: SASVAGEGTQY
j_call: TRBJ1-1; v_call: TRBV7-9; cdr3_aa: ASSSRDTEAF
j_call: TRBJ2-1; v_call: TRBV18; cdr3_aa: ASSPYTTDEQF
j_call: TRBJ2-3; v_call: TRBV24-1; cdr3_aa: ATSDRGDTQY